This T cell receptor beta chain stems from a study of blood T cell repertoires in COVID-19 (dated by TCRdb to 2018 to 2021). Concerning the study at large: Samples covering the acute and convalescent phases of COVID-19 were provided by collaborators in the United States, Italy and Spain. The samples were drawn from the first 160 participants of the ongoing ImmuneRACE study and from 1,254 subjects provided by 6 global collaborators. The sample metadata nearly always contained a de-identified subject ID, COVID-19 status, age in years and sex. The prospective study material was composed of cDNA or gDNA derived from T cells, B-cell-depleted T cells, or PBMCs. Where available, HLA class I and class II types were obtained from metadata supplied by the sample provider rather than from assay-based typing. The dataset comprised deeply sampled blood TCRbeta repertoires from subjects exposed to, actively infected with, or recovered from COVID-19. A freely available public database, intended as a resource for researchers studying the immune response to SARS-CoV-2, is where the repertoires were released.

Study-wide findings and limitations: How much clinical and demographic metadata was included differed by source and by participant, and the metadata was provided uncurated.

Of note for this clone: The antigen it binds to is not known. Base-call qualities are not available, and no considerably larger clone is one nucleotide away.

The immunoSEQ Assay, a bias-controlled multiplex PCR, was used to amplify TCRbeta CDR3 regions from genomic DNA. The study's processing was this. Within the assay, amplification of reference gene primers was used to estimate how many nucleated cells each sample contained. To quantify the absolute abundance of each unique TCRbeta CDR3 rearrangement, sequence reads were collapsed and filtered. For each sample, productive Simpson clonality was calculated as the square root of Simpson's diversity index across productive rearrangements. TCRdb took this table from immuneACCESS and kept in-frame rearrangements with V and J called. Such tables lack part of the clones; where checked against another copy, unresolved V genes explain under half of the gap, and the rest is unexplained. V, J and clone size are taken as reported in that table, and D and trimming were inferred from the DNA itself. The sample has 300,000 to 450,000 clones on record, 88% of them singletons. Together, the top ten hold around 0.92% of the sample.

Participants in the prospective study were enrolled through a virtual design, were aged roughly 18 to 90 years, and lived in 20 to 30 United States geographic areas. To assign participants to cohorts, the prospective study relied on clinical history that participants themselves reported in a screening survey and a study questionnaire. Exposed participants were defined as having been in contact with someone with a PCR-confirmed or clinician-diagnosed COVID-19 case within 2 weeks of study entry. In the prospective study, whole blood, serum and a nasopharyngeal or oropharyngeal swab were collected from each participant by mobile phlebotomists. Over an approximately 2-month period, participants in the prospective study had the option of providing additional blood draws and questionnaires. Before DNA extraction, prospective study blood samples were shipped either frozen or at room temperature. CDR1 and CDR2 (SNHLY, FYNNEI) derive from the germline V gene. The CDR3 measures 15 amino acids from cysteine to phenylalanine. The entry retains the CDR3 DNA only, 45 bases that are in frame from base 1. Trimming leaves V shorter by 5 bases and J shorter by 5 bases, with the junction holding 9 bases beyond the gene matches.

The specimen sequenced was PBMCs or T cells enriched from blood (not recorded which). The TCR sequence derives from a woman between 25 and 40 years old who had been exposed to COVID-19. This chain joins TRBV2 to TRBJ2-5, and 9 junction bases match TRBD1. The CDR3 in this case is CASSPGTGNLETQYF. The DNA sequence is as follows: TGTGCCAGCAGTCCCGGGACAGGGAATTTGGAGACCCAGTACTTC.